This T cell receptor (beta chain) was identified in a study of T cell responses to AZD1222 COVID-19 vaccine. Study context: Investigators merged groups given second doses at roughly 4 or roughly 12 weeks. Findings and caveats of the study: Repertoire samples came only from after the peak T cell response. Donors, mostly white British, included more females; clonal diversity was possibly underestimated. Close to half of spike-specific TCRs reportedly recognize unmutated variant regions.

In the case of this clone: The antigen remains undetermined.

Measured with immunoSEQ multiplex PCR; TCRdb has only the in-frame clones, and not every one. The data hold under 150,000 clones, with about nine tenths observed a single time. V dropped 3 bases and J dropped 2 bases, with 18 bases sitting between them. CDR1 and CDR2 from the germline V gene are DFQATT and SNEGSKA (reference sequence). This CDR3 has 16 residues. The source material was peripheral blood, sampled on day 0 of AZD1222 vaccination. This chain connects TRBV20-1 to TRBJ2-3; weak D call: TRBD2 (6 bases). The clonotype was recovered from an adult in good health. For the CDR3, the DNA is TGCAGTGCTAGTATCGGCGGAGGGGATTTCACAGATACGCAGTATTTT. The encoded protein is CSASIGGGDFTDTQYF.